The text below deals with one TCR beta chain. What it recognizes is unknown. In TCRdb, the 5' RACE reads were re-called with MiXCR into one record per CDR3 protein. The sample contains some 210,000 distinct CDR3 sequences, about 15% of which appear only once. This specimen belongs to a study of identical twins. Study-wide results and caveats: Zero-insertion results could be subject to partial confounding by invariant MAIT and iNKT cells. Fewer insertions were carried by abundant cord blood beta clonotypes, but none was seen in memory repertoires.

This CDR3 has 15 residues. Trimming took off 6 bases at V and 0 bases at J, with 14 bases between the two ends. These same data were also listed under a study on T cells expressing NK-cell markers. That work states: The sequencing cohort of eight donors included seven HCMV-seropositive individuals and one seronegative individual. For several donors, the dominant NKG2C+ clonotypes made up about 1.0-7.5% of their CD8+ T cells.

The sample comprised CD8+ T cells sorted from blood. The rearrangement joins TRBV12-3 or TRBV12-4 to TRBJ1-1; D is unresolved. This receptor was obtained from a woman between 18 and 29 years old in good health. CDR3 nucleotide sequence: TGTGCCAGCAGCCGGAAGGAGGGTTTGAACACTGAAGCTTTCTTT. Residues: CASSRKEGLNTEAFF.